The T cell receptor beta chain described here comes from a study of blood T cell repertoires in COVID-19. About the research overall: In each case, the material was cDNA or gDNA derived from T cells, B-cell-depleted T cells, or PBMCs.

Original processing notes: Reference gene primer amplification yielded estimated nucleated cell counts. Libraries were prepared by immunoSEQ multiplex PCR; TCRdb keeps only in-frame clonotypes and omits some of them. V, J and clone size are those of that table, while D and trimming were read from the DNA. The sample lists 100,000 or so clones, approximately 80% seen once, with 20% to 25% in the top ten. Germline V lookup: CDR1 ENHRY, CDR2 SYGVKD. This CDR3 spans 12 amino acids. V lost 0 bases to trimming and J lost 8 bases, with 7 bases between them. The sample comprised peripheral blood. The TCR comes from a man between 65 and 80 years old with active or convalescent COVID-19. The V call is TRBV10-3, the J call TRBJ1-2; D is undetermined. The CDR3, as DNA: TGTGCCATCAGTGAGTCCCAGAGGGGCTACACCTTC. Translating it yields CAISESQRGYTF.